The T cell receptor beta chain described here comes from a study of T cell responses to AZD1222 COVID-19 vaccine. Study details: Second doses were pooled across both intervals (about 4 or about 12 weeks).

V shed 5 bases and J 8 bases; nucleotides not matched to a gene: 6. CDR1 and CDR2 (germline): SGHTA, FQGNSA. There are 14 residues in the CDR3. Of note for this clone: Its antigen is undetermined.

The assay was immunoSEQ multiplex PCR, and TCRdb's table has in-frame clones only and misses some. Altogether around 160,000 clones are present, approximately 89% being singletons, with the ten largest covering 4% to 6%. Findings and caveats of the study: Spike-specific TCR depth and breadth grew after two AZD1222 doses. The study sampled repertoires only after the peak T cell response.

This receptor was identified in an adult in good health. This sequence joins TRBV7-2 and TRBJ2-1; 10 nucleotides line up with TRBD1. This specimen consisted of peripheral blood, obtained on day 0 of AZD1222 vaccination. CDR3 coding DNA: TGTGCCAGCAGCCGTCCCGGGACAGGGGATGAGCAGTTCTTC. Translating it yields CASSRPGTGDEQFF.